This TCR beta chain is from a study of CD8 T cells in ankylosing spondylitis. MiXCR, run by TCRdb on the 5' RACE reads, gives a single entry per CDR3 protein. The data hold 300,000 to 400,000 distinct CDR3 sequences, with about 22% observed a single time. The germline gives CDR1 SGHTA, CDR2 FQGNSA. Trimming shortened V by 7 bases and J by 6 bases, and 16 bases separated the two germline ends. CDR3 length equals 14 residues. Comment on this clonotype: What it binds is not known.

General study results and limits: Roughly 8 highly homologous variants made up a TCR beta motif, and this motif appeared characteristic of ankylosing spondylitis blood. Disease-linked clones had a CD8+ phenotype and relatively low frequency in peripheral blood. Matched ankylosing spondylitis synovial fluid reportedly showed significant enrichment of disease-linked clones.

This clonotype originated in a male donor with ankylosing spondylitis. The chain joins TRBV7-2 to TRBJ2-1; D uncertain. The sample comprised blood, either unsorted or a sorted T cell fraction (not recorded which). Here the CDR3 DNA reads TGTGCCAGCACTTATCGTTCGGCTAGCAATGAGCAGTTCTTC. This translates into CASTYRSASNEQFF.